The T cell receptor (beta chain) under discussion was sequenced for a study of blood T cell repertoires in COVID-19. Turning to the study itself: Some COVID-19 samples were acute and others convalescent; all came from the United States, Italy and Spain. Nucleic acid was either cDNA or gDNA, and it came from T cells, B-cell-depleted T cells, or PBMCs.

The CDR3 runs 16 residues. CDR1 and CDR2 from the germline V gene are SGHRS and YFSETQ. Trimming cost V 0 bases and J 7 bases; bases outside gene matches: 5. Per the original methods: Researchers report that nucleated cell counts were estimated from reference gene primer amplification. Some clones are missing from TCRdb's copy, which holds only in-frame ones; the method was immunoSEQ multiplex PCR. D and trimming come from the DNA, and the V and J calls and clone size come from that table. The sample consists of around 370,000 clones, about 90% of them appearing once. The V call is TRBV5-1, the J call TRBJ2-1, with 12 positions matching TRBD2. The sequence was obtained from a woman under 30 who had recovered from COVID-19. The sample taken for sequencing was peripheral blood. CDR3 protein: CASSLAGTSGRNEQFF. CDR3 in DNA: TGCGCCAGCAGCTTGGCCGGTACTAGCGGGAGGAATGAGCAGTTCTTC. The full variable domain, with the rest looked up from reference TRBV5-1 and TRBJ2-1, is KAGVTQTPRYLIKTRGQQVTLSCSPISGHRSVSWYQQTPGQGLQFLFEYFSETQRNKGNFPGRFSGRQFSNSRSEMNVSTLELGDSALYLCASSLAGTSGRNEQFFGPGTRLTVL.